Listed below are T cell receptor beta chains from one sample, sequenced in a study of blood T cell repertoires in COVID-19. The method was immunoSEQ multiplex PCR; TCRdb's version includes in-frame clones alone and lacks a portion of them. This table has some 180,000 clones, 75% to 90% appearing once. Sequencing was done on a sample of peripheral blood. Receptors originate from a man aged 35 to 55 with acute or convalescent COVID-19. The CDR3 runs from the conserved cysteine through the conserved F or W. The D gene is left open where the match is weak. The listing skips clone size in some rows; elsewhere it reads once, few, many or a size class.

cdr3_aa: CASRWTDNYGYTF; cdr3_nt: TGTGCCAGCAGATGGACAGACAACTATGGCTACACCTTC; j_call: TRBJ1-2; d_call: NA; clone_size: NA; v_call: TRBV6-5
cdr3_aa: CASRLAGEETQYF; cdr3_nt: TGTGCCAGCAGGCTAGCGGGGGAAGAGACCCAGTACTTC; j_call: TRBJ2-5; d_call: TRBD2; clone_size: NA; v_call: TRBV6-6
cdr3_aa: CASSKAPGGRSF; cdr3_nt: TGTGCCAGCAGCAAAGCGCCGGGAGGGCGCTCCTTT; j_call: TRBJ1-1; d_call: NA; clone_size: NA; v_call: TRBV21-1
cdr3_aa: CASSLSPPHTYEQYF; cdr3_nt: TGCGCCAGCAGCTTGTCCCCCCCACATACCTACGAGCAGTACTTC; j_call: TRBJ2-7; d_call: NA; clone_size: NA; v_call: TRBV5-1
cdr3_aa: CASSENLAGAETQYF; cdr3_nt: TGCGCCAGCAGTGAGAATTTAGCGGGGGCAGAGACCCAGTACTTC; j_call: TRBJ2-5; d_call: TRBD2; clone_size: NA; v_call: TRBV10-1
cdr3_aa: CASSLRTAIPGSGELFF; cdr3_nt: TGTGCCAGCAGCCTCCGAACGGCCATCCCAGGCTCCGGGGAGCTGTTTTTT; j_call: TRBJ2-2; d_call: NA; clone_size: once; v_call: TRBV9
cdr3_aa: CASSKGLAGGPNEQYF; cdr3_nt: TGTGCCAGCAGCAAGGGACTAGCGGGGGGGCCGAACGAGCAGTACTTC; j_call: TRBJ2-7; d_call: TRBD2; clone_size: NA; v_call: TRBV5-4
cdr3_aa: CAWSRGTYGYTF; cdr3_nt: TGTGCCTGGAGCAGGGGAACCTATGGCTACACTTTC; j_call: TRBJ1-2; d_call: NA; clone_size: NA; v_call: TRBV30
cdr3_aa: CASSPGQAGNTIYF; cdr3_nt: TGTGCCAGCAGCCCCGGACAGGCTGGAAACACCATATATTTT; j_call: TRBJ1-3; d_call: TRBD1; clone_size: NA; v_call: TRBV6-6
cdr3_aa: CASRTGDGYTF; cdr3_nt: TGTGCCAGCAGAACAGGGGATGGCTACACCTTC; j_call: TRBJ1-2; d_call: TRBD1; clone_size: NA; v_call: TRBV6-5
cdr3_aa: CARGSGESYEQYF; cdr3_nt: TGTGCCAGGGGTAGCGGGGAATCATACGAGCAGTACTTC; j_call: TRBJ2-7; d_call: TRBD2; clone_size: NA; v_call: TRBV28
cdr3_aa: CASSQTGTGVFYEQYF; cdr3_nt: TGTGCCAGCAGCCAAACCGGGACAGGGGTTTTCTACGAGCAGTACTTC; j_call: TRBJ2-7; d_call: TRBD1; clone_size: NA; v_call: TRBV7-9
cdr3_aa: CASTAEHGYTF; cdr3_nt: TGTGCCAGCACGGCGGAGCATGGCTACACCTTC; j_call: TRBJ1-2; d_call: NA; clone_size: NA; v_call: TRBV12-3/TRBV12-4
cdr3_aa: CASSPSRVQPQHF; cdr3_nt: TGTGCCAGCAGTCCTTCCAGGGTACAGCCCCAGCATTTT; j_call: TRBJ1-5; d_call: NA; clone_size: NA; v_call: TRBV2
cdr3_aa: CASSVNGAGGYNSPLHF; cdr3_nt: TGTGCCAGCAGCGTAAATGGAGCGGGGGGGTATAATTCACCCCTCCACTTT; j_call: TRBJ1-6; d_call: NA; clone_size: NA; v_call: TRBV9
cdr3_aa: CASTFSMAGYNEQFF; cdr3_nt: TGTGCCAGCACCTTCTCCATGGCGGGCTACAATGAGCAGTTCTTC; j_call: TRBJ2-1; d_call: NA; clone_size: NA; v_call: TRBV11-2
cdr3_aa: CASSQGSGQTYEQYF; cdr3_nt: TGTGCCAGCAGCCAAGGGTCAGGACAGACCTACGAGCAGTACTTC; j_call: TRBJ2-7; d_call: NA; clone_size: NA; v_call: TRBV3-1/TRBV3-2
cdr3_aa: CATGLNRGETQYF; cdr3_nt: TGTGCCACCGGACTAAACAGGGGAGAGACCCAGTACTTC; j_call: TRBJ2-5; d_call: NA; clone_size: NA; v_call: TRBV24-1
cdr3_aa: CASSLATPGQGYGYTF; cdr3_nt: TGCGCCAGCAGCTTGGCCACTCCGGGACAGGGCTATGGCTACACCTTC; j_call: TRBJ1-2; d_call: TRBD1; clone_size: NA; v_call: TRBV5-1
cdr3_aa: CASSMTPGQGAYEQYF; cdr3_nt: TGTGCCAGCTCAATGACACCGGGACAGGGGGCTTACGAGCAGTACTTC; j_call: TRBJ2-7; d_call: TRBD1; clone_size: NA; v_call: TRBV27
cdr3_aa: CASSHHTTGTYNSPLHF; cdr3_nt: TGTGCCAGCAGTCATCATACGACTGGTACCTACAATTCACCCCTCCACTTT; j_call: TRBJ1-6; d_call: NA; clone_size: once; v_call: TRBV28
cdr3_aa: CASRQTSGGGETQYF; cdr3_nt: TGTGCCAGCAGGCAGACTAGCGGGGGTGGTGAGACCCAGTACTTC; j_call: TRBJ2-5; d_call: TRBD2; clone_size: NA; v_call: TRBV5-4
cdr3_aa: CASSFRTSGGERDTQYF; cdr3_nt: TGTGCCAGCAGCTTCCGGACTAGCGGGGGGGAGAGGGATACGCAGTATTTT; j_call: TRBJ2-3; d_call: TRBD2; clone_size: NA; v_call: TRBV7-8
cdr3_aa: CASSVQGLDSGYTF; cdr3_nt: TGTGCCAGCAGCGTACAGGGTCTAGATTCTGGCTACACCTTC; j_call: TRBJ1-2; d_call: NA; clone_size: NA; v_call: TRBV5-5
cdr3_aa: CAWSQPDRGLRVTEAFF; cdr3_nt: TGTGCCTGGAGTCAACCGGACAGGGGACTCAGGGTGACTGAAGCTTTCTTT; j_call: TRBJ1-1; d_call: TRBD1; clone_size: NA; v_call: TRBV30
cdr3_aa: CASSLQGFSNYGYTF; cdr3_nt: TGTGCCAGCAGTTTACAGGGTTTCTCTAACTATGGCTACACCTTC; j_call: TRBJ1-2; d_call: NA; clone_size: NA; v_call: TRBV28
cdr3_aa: CAITDGGSNSPLHF; cdr3_nt: TGTGCCATCACTGATGGGGGGAGCAATTCACCCCTCCACTTT; j_call: TRBJ1-6; d_call: NA; clone_size: NA; v_call: TRBV10-3
cdr3_aa: CAWSPGHSSSYEQYF; cdr3_nt: TGTGCCTGGAGTCCCGGACATTCGAGCTCCTACGAGCAGTACTTC; j_call: TRBJ2-7; d_call: NA; clone_size: NA; v_call: TRBV30
cdr3_aa: CASSEWENNEQFF; cdr3_nt: TGCGCCAGCAGTGAGTGGGAGAACAATGAGCAGTTCTTC; j_call: TRBJ2-1; d_call: NA; clone_size: NA; v_call: TRBV10-1
cdr3_aa: CASHLGTAINEQFF; cdr3_nt: TGTGCCAGCCACCTTGGGACAGCCATTAATGAGCAGTTCTTC; j_call: TRBJ2-1; d_call: TRBD1; clone_size: once; v_call: TRBV19
cdr3_aa: CASSSSTGLETQYF; cdr3_nt: TGCGCCAGCAGCTCTTCGACAGGGCTAGAGACCCAGTACTTC; j_call: TRBJ2-5; d_call: TRBD1; clone_size: NA; v_call: TRBV5-1
cdr3_aa: CASRLGQGSGGYTF; cdr3_nt: TGTGCCAGCAGGCTCGGACAGGGCAGCGGGGGCTACACCTTC; j_call: TRBJ1-2; d_call: TRBD1; clone_size: NA; v_call: TRBV2
cdr3_aa: CASSYQQGAQPQHF; cdr3_nt: TGTGCCAGCAGCTATCAACAGGGGGCTCAGCCCCAGCATTTT; j_call: TRBJ1-5; d_call: TRBD1; clone_size: NA; v_call: TRBV7-2
cdr3_aa: CASRGTGNQPQHF; cdr3_nt: TGTGCCAGCAGGGGAACAGGAAACCAGCCCCAGCATTTT; j_call: TRBJ1-5; d_call: NA; clone_size: NA; v_call: TRBV12-3/TRBV12-4
cdr3_aa: CASSLGDRGYTEAFF; cdr3_nt: TGCGCCAGCAGCTTGGGGGACAGGGGGTACACTGAAGCTTTCTTT; j_call: TRBJ1-1; d_call: TRBD1; clone_size: NA; v_call: TRBV5-1
cdr3_aa: CASDRGGYEQYF; cdr3_nt: TGTGCCTCCGACAGGGGTGGCTACGAGCAGTACTTC; j_call: TRBJ2-7; d_call: TRBD1; clone_size: NA; v_call: TRBV30
cdr3_aa: CASSSRSRTETLLYEQYF; cdr3_nt: TGTGCCAGCAGTTCGAGGTCCAGGACAGAGACACTACTATACGAGCAGTACTTC; j_call: TRBJ2-7; d_call: NA; clone_size: NA; v_call: TRBV6-2/TRBV6-3
cdr3_aa: CASSATWTSGDTDTQYF; cdr3_nt: TGTGCCAGCAGCGCTACGTGGACTAGCGGGGACACAGATACGCAGTATTTT; j_call: TRBJ2-3; d_call: TRBD2; clone_size: NA; v_call: TRBV2
cdr3_aa: CASSPLGERGSSETQYF; cdr3_nt: TGTGCCAGCAGCCCCCTGGGGGAGCGGGGGTCAAGTGAGACCCAGTACTTC; j_call: TRBJ2-5; d_call: TRBD2; clone_size: NA; v_call: TRBV13
cdr3_aa: CASSLEAGLTYEQYF; cdr3_nt: TGTGCCAGCAGCTTAGAAGCGGGGCTAACCTACGAGCAGTACTTC; j_call: TRBJ2-7; d_call: TRBD2; clone_size: NA; v_call: TRBV11-2
cdr3_aa: CASSLVGQAQETQYF; cdr3_nt: TGCGCCAGCAGCTTGGTCGGCCAGGCCCAAGAGACCCAGTACTTC; j_call: TRBJ2-5; d_call: NA; clone_size: NA; v_call: TRBV5-1
cdr3_aa: CASSGQGGTDTQYF; cdr3_nt: TGTGCCAGCAGCGGACAGGGGGGCACAGATACGCAGTATTTT; j_call: TRBJ2-3; d_call: TRBD1; clone_size: NA; v_call: TRBV6-4
cdr3_aa: CASSLLGLAGGLQFF; cdr3_nt: TGTGCCAGCAGCTTACTGGGACTAGCGGGGGGGCTGCAGTTCTTC; j_call: TRBJ2-1; d_call: TRBD2; clone_size: NA; v_call: TRBV7-2
cdr3_aa: CATSYGDRGASPLHF; cdr3_nt: TGTGCCACCAGTTACGGGGACAGGGGCGCTTCACCCCTCCACTTT; j_call: TRBJ1-6; d_call: TRBD1; clone_size: NA; v_call: TRBV15
cdr3_aa: CASSPHVEQYF; cdr3_nt: TGTGCCAGCAGCCCACACGTCGAGCAGTACTTC; j_call: TRBJ2-7; d_call: NA; clone_size: NA; v_call: TRBV12-3/TRBV12-4
cdr3_aa: CASRPTLAGGDNEQFF; cdr3_nt: TGTGCCAGCAGGCCAACACTAGCGGGGGGGGACAATGAGCAGTTCTTC; j_call: TRBJ2-1; d_call: TRBD2; clone_size: NA; v_call: TRBV2
cdr3_aa: CASSLLAKNIQYF; cdr3_nt: TGTGCCAGCAGTTTACTAGCCAAAAACATTCAGTACTTC; j_call: TRBJ2-4; d_call: NA; clone_size: NA; v_call: TRBV28
cdr3_aa: CASSPRVGSYNEQFF; cdr3_nt: TGTGCCAGTAGTCCCAGGGTAGGGTCCTACAATGAGCAGTTCTTC; j_call: TRBJ2-1; d_call: NA; clone_size: NA; v_call: TRBV19
cdr3_aa: CASSSGQGRTNYGYTF; cdr3_nt: TGTGCCAGCAGTTCCGGACAGGGTCGGACTAACTATGGCTACACCTTC; j_call: TRBJ1-2; d_call: TRBD1; clone_size: NA; v_call: TRBV6-5
cdr3_aa: CASSLAGAEGETQYF; cdr3_nt: TGTGCCAGCAGCTTAGCGGGGGCGGAGGGAGAGACCCAGTACTTC; j_call: TRBJ2-5; d_call: NA; clone_size: NA; v_call: TRBV7-3
cdr3_aa: CASSQGGARQPQHF; cdr3_nt: TGTGCCAGCAGCCAAGGTGGGGCTCGACAGCCCCAGCATTTT; j_call: TRBJ1-5; d_call: NA; clone_size: NA; v_call: TRBV3-1/TRBV3-2
cdr3_aa: CASSGIRTAVSSYEQYF; cdr3_nt: TGTGCCAGCAGTGGAATCAGGACAGCCGTCAGCTCCTACGAGCAGTACTTC; j_call: TRBJ2-7; d_call: NA; clone_size: NA; v_call: TRBV6-1
cdr3_aa: CASRPGTGTTGELFF; cdr3_nt: TGTGCCAGTAGGCCCGGGACAGGGACCACCGGGGAGCTGTTTTTT; j_call: TRBJ2-2; d_call: TRBD1; clone_size: NA; v_call: TRBV19
cdr3_aa: CSVEWSTEAFF; cdr3_nt: TGCAGCGTTGAGTGGAGCACTGAAGCTTTCTTT; j_call: TRBJ1-1; d_call: NA; clone_size: NA; v_call: TRBV29-1